This T cell receptor beta chain was obtained from a study of shared clonotypes between healthy human individuals. Whole-study context: Ranging from 18 to 49 in age, donors were two women and a few men. Overall study findings and caveats: Several donors shared 5% to 5.5% of their naive CD4 clonotypes. Estimated clonotype richness was generally higher in naive than memory subsets.

This CDR3 is 15 amino acids long. V was shortened by 2 bases and J by 1 base, with 9 bases between the two germline ends. The germline CDR1 and CDR2 sequences are MDHEN and SYDVKM. As to this clone: Its antigen remains unidentified.

This was a deep-level run. TCRdb's table, derived via immunoSEQ multiplex PCR, lists solely in-frame clones and lacks some. The table records 550,000 to 700,000 clones, about 80% of them present only once. The sequenced sample was memory CD4+ T cells sorted from blood. As for subset: CD45RA-negative fraction. The source of this sequence is a woman aged 25 to 39 in good health. The chain couples TRBV28 to TRBJ1-5; D is perhaps TRBD1 (6 bases). The chain's CDR3 is CASSLTGWSNQPQHF. The CDR3 nucleotides read TGTGCCAGCAGTTTAACAGGGTGGAGCAATCAGCCCCAGCATTTT.